This TCR beta chain emerged from a study of identical twins. TCRdb analysed the 5' RACE reads with MiXCR anew, one entry per CDR3 protein. The sample has some 630,000 distinct CDR3 sequences, just over 7% seen once; the top ten hold 1.6%. The length of the CDR3 is 15 residues. The V gene lost 3 bases and the J gene lost 6 bases, with 19 bases spanning the gap. Germline V gene data show CDR1 as DFQATT and CDR2 as SNEGSKA (reference sequence). This clonotype was counted at least ten times. These data are also associated with another study on yellow fever vaccine responses in identical twins.

Specimen: PBMCs. This chain uses TRBV20-1 with TRBJ2-3; a weak D match, TRBD2 (6 bases). The source is a woman aged 18 to 35 in good health. The CDR3 DNA follows: TGCAGTGCTAGTATTTTGGGACTGGAGGGTGATACGCAGTATTTT. Residues: CSASILGLEGDTQYF.